The T cell receptor (beta chain) described here comes from a study of blood T cell repertoires in COVID-19. About the research overall: The United States, Italy and Spain were the sources of the acute and convalescent COVID-19 samples. PBMCs, B-cell-depleted T cells, or T cells were the source of the cDNA or gDNA that made up the material.

Germline V gene data show CDR1 as MNHEY and CDR2 as SVGAGI. The CDR3 covers 13 residues. Per the study methods: Cell counts per sample came from amplifying reference gene primers. This table comes from immunoSEQ multiplex PCR, and its TCRdb copy is limited to in-frame clones, with some not included. V, J and clone size derive from that table, while D and trimming were established from the DNA sequence. Among some 50,000 clones listed, roughly 82% were seen once. This chain joins TRBV6-5 and TRBJ1-4; no clear D gene. The sequence came from a human donor in a cohort sampled during active COVID-19. Sequencing was carried out using peripheral blood. CDR3 in amino acids: CAGRVSTNEKLFF. CDR3 nucleotide sequence: TGTGCTGGGCGGGTTTCAACTAATGAAAAACTGTTTTTT.